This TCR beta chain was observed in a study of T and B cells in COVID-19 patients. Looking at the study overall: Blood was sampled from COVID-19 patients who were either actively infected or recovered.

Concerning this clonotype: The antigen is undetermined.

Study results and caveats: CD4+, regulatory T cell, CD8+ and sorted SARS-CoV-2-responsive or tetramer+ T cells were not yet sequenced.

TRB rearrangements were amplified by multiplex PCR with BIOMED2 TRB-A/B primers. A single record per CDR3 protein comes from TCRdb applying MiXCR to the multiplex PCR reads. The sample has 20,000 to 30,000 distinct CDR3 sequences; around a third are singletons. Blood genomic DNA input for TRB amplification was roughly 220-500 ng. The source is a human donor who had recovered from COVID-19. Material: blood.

The CDR3 is CSARRLAGDNEQFF. CDR3 bases: TGCAGTGCTAGAAGGCTAGCGGGGGACAATGAGCAGTTCTTC. J is TRBJ2-1 and V is TRBV20-1, with 10 nucleotides matching TRBD2. Per germline, CDR1 DFQATT and CDR2 SNEGSKA (reference sequence). The CDR3 extends over 14 amino acids. The junction had 3 bases not matched to a gene; V was cut back by 2 bases and J by 5 bases.